Reported below is one T cell receptor beta chain. Its antigen is undetermined. With no exception, relapse followed autologous stem cell transplantation in all patients, and brentuximab vedotin exposure varied. The repertoire was sequenced with immunoSEQ multiplex PCR; TCRdb's copy has only in-frame clones and lacks some. Counted here are 70,000 or so clones, under 95% occurring once; the ten biggest clones make up 6.5% to 8%. This record comes from a study of PD-1 blockade in classical Hodgkin lymphoma. Turning to the study itself: With a 2-week interval, patients received intravenous nivolumab at 3 mg/kg. The study's findings and limits: Newly diagnosed patients were said to have less baseline TCR diversity than healthy donors did.

Deletions cut 2 bases from V and 5 bases from J, with 3 bases between. Germline assignment: CDR1 DFQATT and CDR2 SNEGSKA (reference sequence). This CDR3 contains 10 residues. The TCR comes from a human donor with classical Hodgkin lymphoma. J is TRBJ1-1 and V is TRBV20-1; D gene unclear. The sample was peripheral blood mononuclear cells (PBMCs), taken at baseline. DNA of the CDR3: TGCAGTGCTAGAAGAACTGAAGCTTTCTTT. Translated, it gives CSARRTEAFF.